These 24 T cell receptor beta chains were all obtained from the same sample, sequenced in a study of tumor-infiltrating lymphocytes in localized non-small cell lung cancer. Method: immunoSEQ multiplex PCR; TCRdb's copy keeps in-frame clones and lacks some. This sample has roughly 12,000 clones; about 78% occur once, and the top ten carry approximately 16%. Sample: uninvolved lung tissue not adjacent to the tumor. The origin of the receptors is a human donor with non-small cell lung cancer.

The genes are TRBV11-1 and TRBJ2-7; D is perhaps TRBD2 (5 bases). V was cut by 3 bases and J by 6 bases, with 12 bases left in between. CDR1 is SGHAT and CDR2 is FQDESV in the germline V gene (reference sequence). CDR3 length equals 13 residues. For the CDR3, the DNA is TGTGCCAGCAGCTTGAATACGAGGGTCGAGCAGTACTTC. Its translation: CASSLNTRVEQYF.

V gene TRBV6-5 combines with J gene TRBJ1-1; weak D call: TRBD1 (5 bases). Germline V gene lookup returns CDR1 MNHEY and CDR2 SVGAGI. V lost 1 base, J lost 4 bases, and 13 bases lay in between. CDR3 length equals 15 residues. The CDR3 DNA reads TGTGCCAGCAGTTACTTACCGGGACGTAGCACTGAAGCTTTCTTT. It encodes CASSYLPGRSTEAFF.

The chain has TRBV28 and TRBJ2-7; D may be TRBD1 (5 bases). Germline V gene data show CDR1 as MDHEN and CDR2 as SYDVKM. The V gene lost 2 bases and the J gene lost 2 bases, with 10 bases spanning the gap. The CDR3 consists of 14 residues. The CDR3 here is CASSLTGQTYEQYF. The CDR3, as DNA: TGTGCCAGCAGTTTAACAGGCCAAACCTACGAGCAGTACTTC.

The chain carries TRBV5-4 and TRBJ2-3; TRBD1 aligns across 7 bases. V was clipped by 4 bases and J by 4 bases; unmatched bases: 15. CDR3 length equals 17 residues. Germline V CDR1 and CDR2: SGHNT, YYREEE (reference sequence). Written as DNA, the CDR3 is TGTGCCAGCAGCCTGGGCGGCAGGACAGGATTGGCAGATACGCAGTATTTT. Translation gives CASSLGGRTGLADTQYF. Full variable domain (missing parts from reference TRBV5-4 and TRBJ2-3): ETGVTQSPTHLIKTRGQQVTLRCSSQSGHNTVSWYQQALGQGPQFIFQYYREEENGRGNFPPRFSGLQFPNYSSELNVNALELDDSALYLCASSLGGRTGLADTQYFGPGTRLTVL.

The chain uses TRBV29-1 and TRBJ1-2; TRBD1 agrees at 8 bases. The junction had 8 bases not matched to a gene; V was cut back by 4 bases and J by 7 bases. Germline CDR1 SQVTM, CDR2 ANQGSEA. There are 13 residues in the CDR3. The CDR3 here is CSVVGGTGGGYTF. The CDR3 nucleotides read TGCAGCGTTGTCGGGGGGACAGGAGGTGGCTACACCTTC. Full variable domain (remainder filled in from reference TRBV29-1 and TRBJ1-2): SAVISQKPSRDICQRGTSLTIQCQVDSQVTMMFWYRQQPGQSLTLIATANQGSEATYESGFVIDKFPISRPNLTFSTLTVSNMSPEDSSIYLCSVVGGTGGGYTFGSGTRLTVV.

As regards this clone: This sample also contains other DNA sequences that code for the same CDR3. The genes are TRBV30 and TRBJ2-7; 9 bases agree with TRBD1. CDR1 and CDR2 from the germline V gene are GTSNPN and SVGIG (reference sequence). There are 11 residues in the CDR3. The V gene end was trimmed by 4 bases and the J gene end by 7 bases; junction bases not matched to a gene: 2. CDR3 DNA sequence: TGTGCCTGGAACAGGGGGCTGGAGCAGTACTTC. Amino acid sequence: CAWNRGLEQYF.

In DNA form, the CDR3 reads TGTGCCAGCAGTTCCTATTCCAGGTCTCCGGCTTTCTTT. This codes for CASSSYSRSPAFF. The chain uses TRBV6-5 and TRBJ1-1; D not certain. Germline V gene sequence: CDR1 MNHEY, CDR2 SVGAGI. This CDR3 has 13 residues. V was pared by 4 bases and J by 11 bases, with 17 bases between.

The chain employs TRBV7-9 and TRBJ2-1; D is unresolved. The CDR3 is 14 amino acids. Germline loops: CDR1 SEHNR, CDR2 FQNEAQ (reference sequence). The V and J ends lost 5 bases and 6 bases respectively, with 14 bases between them. The CDR3 loop reads CASSASGARNEQFF. DNA of the CDR3: TGTGCCAGCAGCGCCTCAGGAGCACGCAATGAGCAGTTCTTC.

V gene TRBV10-3 combines with J gene TRBJ2-3, with TRBD2 as a possible D gene (6 bases). Trimming left V 5 bases short and J 1 base short, with 7 bases between. This CDR3 contains 13 residues. CDR1 is ENHRY and CDR2 is SYGVKD in the germline V gene. This CDR3 is CAISRLGTDTQYF. The DNA of the CDR3 is TGTGCCATCAGTCGACTAGGCACAGATACGCAGTATTTT.

The rearrangement links TRBV28 to TRBJ1-5; no firm D call. CDR3 size: 12 residues. CDR1 is MDHEN, CDR2 SYDVKM, per germline. Trimming took off 7 bases at V and 1 base at J, with 5 bases between the two ends. Here the CDR3 reads CASNQSNQPQHF. DNA for the CDR3: TGTGCCAGCAACCAAAGCAATCAGCCCCAGCATTTT.

The V call is TRBV6-5, the J call TRBJ2-3; D not resolved. Germline assignment: CDR1 MNHEY and CDR2 SVGAGI. The CDR3 has 13 residues. Trimming removed 10 bases at V and 2 bases at J, with 13 bases between. CDR3 DNA: TGTGCCACCACGAGTGACACCACAGATACGCAGTATTTT. Translation gives CATTSDTTDTQYF.

V usage is TRBV11-3 and J usage is TRBJ2-5, with D unresolved. CDR3 length: 13 amino acids. The V gene lost 3 bases and the J gene lost 1 base, with 6 bases spanning the gap. Germline V lookup: CDR1 SGHNT, CDR2 YENEEA. Here the CDR3 reads CASSFSSQETQYF. The CDR3 DNA reads TGTGCCAGCAGCTTCTCCAGCCAAGAGACCCAGTACTTC.

This chain links TRBV5-1 with TRBJ2-2; D gene unclear. V dropped 1 base and J dropped 5 bases, with 6 bases sitting between them. The V gene's germline CDR1 is SGHRS and CDR2 YFSETQ. This CDR3 contains 13 residues. The CDR3 region has the DNA TGCGCCAGCAGCTTGCTAGGGACCGGGGAGCTGTTTTTT. Protein product: CASSLLGTGELFF.

CDR3 nucleotides: TGTGCCAGCAGTTACTCGGGGGTAACTAATGAAAAACTGTTTTTT. This gives the protein CASSYSGVTNEKLFF. V usage is TRBV6-5 and J usage is TRBJ1-4; weak D call: TRBD1 (5 bases). Deletions cut 0 bases from V and 1 base from J, with 6 bases between. CDR3 length: 15 amino acids. The germline V gene has CDR1 MNHEY and CDR2 SVGAGI.

The chain is built from TRBV5-6 and TRBJ1-2; 8 bases are a match to TRBD1. CDR3 size: 13 residues. Germline loops: CDR1 SGHDT, CDR2 YYEEEE. V was clipped by 2 bases and J by 8 bases; unmatched bases: 5. The CDR3 loop is CASSFRGLVGYTF. The CDR3 region has the DNA TGTGCCAGCAGCTTCAGGGGGCTCGTCGGCTACACCTTC.

The CDR3 nucleotides read TGTGCCAGCATAGCGCGACTAGCGGGGCCCAATGAGCAGTTCTTC. Its protein product is CASIARLAGPNEQFF. This sequence joins TRBV2 and TRBJ2-1, with 11 positions matching TRBD2. Germline V lookup: CDR1 SNHLY, CDR2 FYNNEI. CDR3 size: 15 residues. With 7 bases clipped from V and 6 bases from J, the junction kept 8 bases outside the gene matches.

The rearrangement joins TRBV12-5 to TRBJ2-2, with D tentatively TRBD2 (6 bases). This CDR3 region has 16 residues. V was clipped by 7 bases and J by 5 bases, with 20 bases between them. CDR1 is LGHNT, CDR2 FRNRAP, per germline. The CDR3 DNA is TGTGCTAGTGCTCCCCTCGGGGGTGTAGAGACCGGGGAGCTGTTTTTT. It codes for CASAPLGGVETGELFF.

This sequence joins TRBV5-1 and TRBJ2-5, with 7 bases identical to TRBD1. CDR3 length: 16 residues. With 4 bases clipped from V and 0 bases from J, the junction kept 9 bases outside the gene matches. Germline V CDR1 and CDR2: SGHRS, YFSETQ. The CDR3 DNA reads as TGCGCCAGCAGCCTTGGGACAGCTTGGTACCAAGAGACCCAGTACTTC. Translating gives CASSLGTAWYQETQYF.

The CDR3 reads CASSPGTGGHGYTF. CDR3 sequence (DNA): TGTGCCAGCAGTCCCGGGACAGGGGGGCATGGCTACACCTTC. J is TRBJ1-2 and V is TRBV6-5; 11 positions match TRBD1. Trimming took 5 bases from V and 6 from J; bases not matched to a gene: 5. The CDR3 spans 14 residues. In germline, CDR1 is MNHEY, CDR2 SVGAGI.

The chain couples TRBV6-6 to TRBJ2-1; unclear D gene. The CDR3 is 12 amino acids. CDR1 is MNHNY, CDR2 SVGAGI, per germline (reference sequence). V was shortened by 5 bases and J by 4 bases, with 6 bases between the two germline ends. The CDR3 sequence: CASSRNYNEQFF. CDR3 DNA: TGTGCCAGCAGTCGGAATTACAATGAGCAGTTCTTC.

The rearrangement links TRBV30 to TRBJ2-7; TRBD1 is a possible D gene (5 bases). The ends were cut back, 0 bases at V and 2 bases at J, with 5 bases in the middle. There are 12 residues in the CDR3. CDR1 and CDR2 (germline): GTSNPN, SVGIG (reference sequence). Here the CDR3 DNA reads TGTGCCTGGAGTGTACAGGCCTACGAGCAGTACTTC. As protein: CAWSVQAYEQYF.

The rearrangement joins TRBV6-5 to TRBJ2-2, with D possibly being TRBD2 (5 bases). This CDR3 region has 16 residues. The V gene lost 0 bases and the J gene lost 5 bases, with 13 bases spanning the gap. The germline gives CDR1 MNHEY, CDR2 SVGAGI. CDR3 in DNA: TGTGCCAGCAGTTACTCGAATCCGACTACAACCGGGGAGCTGTTTTTT. As protein: CASSYSNPTTTGELFF.

The chain combines TRBV7-8 with TRBJ1-2; 8 bases line up with TRBD1. There are 14 residues in the CDR3. Germline values: CDR1 SGHVS, CDR2 FQNEAQ. V was pared by 4 bases and J by 2 bases, with 3 bases of the junction left unmatched. The CDR3 bases are TGTGCCAGCAGCTCTGGACAGGGCAACTATGGCTACACCTTC. Translated, it gives CASSSGQGNYGYTF.

The chain has TRBV5-1 and TRBJ1-2; D gene unclear. Per germline, CDR1 SGHRS and CDR2 YFSETQ. Trimming pared 0 bases from V and 4 bases from J, leaving 10 bases between. The CDR3 is 14 amino acids. CDR3 region: CASSLVPGSYGYTF. In nucleotides, the CDR3 is TGCGCCAGCAGCTTGGTTCCTGGGTCCTATGGCTACACCTTC.